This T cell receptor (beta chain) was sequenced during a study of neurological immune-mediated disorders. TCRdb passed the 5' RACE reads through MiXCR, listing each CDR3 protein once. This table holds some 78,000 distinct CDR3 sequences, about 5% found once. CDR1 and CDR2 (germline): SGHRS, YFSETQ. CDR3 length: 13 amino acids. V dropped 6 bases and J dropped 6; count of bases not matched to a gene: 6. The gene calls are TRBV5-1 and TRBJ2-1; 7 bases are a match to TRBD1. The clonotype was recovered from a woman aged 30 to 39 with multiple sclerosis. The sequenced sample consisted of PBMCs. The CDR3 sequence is CASTIQGSNEQFF. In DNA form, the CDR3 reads TGCGCCAGCACCATACAGGGGAGCAATGAGCAGTTCTTC.